This T cell receptor beta chain was recorded in a study of shared clonotypes between healthy human individuals. V lost 5 bases and J lost 4; bases outside the gene matches: 9. The CDR3 totals 16 residues. Germline CDR1 is MDHEN and CDR2 is SYDVKM. Donors comprised healthy HIV-negative adults lacking recent acute infections or vaccinations. TCRdb's table, derived via immunoSEQ multiplex PCR, lists solely in-frame clones and lacks some. The repertoire has 400,000 to 600,000 clones, 75% to 85% of them found once; the top ten carry 13%. This receptor was identified in a woman aged 40 to 55 in good health. Some clones in this sample may be carry-over from other donors' samples. Sequenced sample: PBMCs. The chain joins TRBV28 to TRBJ2-5; TRBD2 agrees at 11 bases. CDR3 loop: CASSPTSGRGLETQYF. CDR3 bases: TGTGCCAGCAGTCCAACTAGCGGGAGAGGGTTAGAGACCCAGTACTTC.